The source of this T cell receptor (beta chain) is a study of immune cell composition in non-small cell lung cancer. Regarding the study as a whole: Tumour TCR-beta clonality was not significantly tied to smoking pack-years.

V lost 1 base and J lost 4; bases outside the gene matches: 0. CDR1 GTSNPN and CDR2 SVGIG come from the germline V gene (reference sequence). The length of the CDR3 is 12 residues. Normal lung sampling was at least 3 cm from the tumour, as distant as possible. With regard to this clone: Its target is unknown.

Sequencing was performed with immunoSEQ multiplex PCR; in TCRdb, only in-frame clones are kept and a portion is missing. This table has some 720 clones, about two thirds appearing once. The TCR comes from a human donor with non-small cell lung cancer. The chain links TRBV30 to TRBJ2-5; 7 bases line up with TRBD2. The sample was non-adjacent lung tissue. CDR3 nucleotides: TGTGCCTGGAGTGGGGGGGGAGAGACCCAGTACTTC. It translates to CAWSGGGETQYF.